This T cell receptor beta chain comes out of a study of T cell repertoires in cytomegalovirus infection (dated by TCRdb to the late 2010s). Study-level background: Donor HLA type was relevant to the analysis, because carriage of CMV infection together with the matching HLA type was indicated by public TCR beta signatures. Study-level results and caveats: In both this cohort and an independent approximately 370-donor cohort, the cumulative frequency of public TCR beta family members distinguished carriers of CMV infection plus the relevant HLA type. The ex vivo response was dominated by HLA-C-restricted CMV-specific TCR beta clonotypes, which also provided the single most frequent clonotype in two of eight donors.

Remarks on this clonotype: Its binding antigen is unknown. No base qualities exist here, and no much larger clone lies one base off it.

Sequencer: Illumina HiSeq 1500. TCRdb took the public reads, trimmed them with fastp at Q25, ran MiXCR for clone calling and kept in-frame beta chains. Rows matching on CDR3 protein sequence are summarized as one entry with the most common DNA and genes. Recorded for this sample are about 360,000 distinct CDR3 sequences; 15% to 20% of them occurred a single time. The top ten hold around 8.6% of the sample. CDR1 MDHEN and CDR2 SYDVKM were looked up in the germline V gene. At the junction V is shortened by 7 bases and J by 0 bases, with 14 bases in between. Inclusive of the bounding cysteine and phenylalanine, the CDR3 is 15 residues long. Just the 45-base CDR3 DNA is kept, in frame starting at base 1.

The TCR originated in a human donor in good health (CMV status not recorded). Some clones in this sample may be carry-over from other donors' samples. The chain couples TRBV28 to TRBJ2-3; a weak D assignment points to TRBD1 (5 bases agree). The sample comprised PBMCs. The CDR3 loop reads CASTSTAPSTDTQYF. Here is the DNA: TGTGCCAGCACCTCGACAGCGCCTAGCACAGATACGCAGTATTTT. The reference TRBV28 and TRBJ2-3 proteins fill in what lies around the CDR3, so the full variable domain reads DVKVTQSSRYLVKRTGEKVFLECVQDMDHENMFWYRQDPGLGLRLIYFSYDVKMKEKGDIPEGYSVSREKKERFSLILESASTNQTSMYLCASTSTAPSTDTQYFGPGTRLTVL.